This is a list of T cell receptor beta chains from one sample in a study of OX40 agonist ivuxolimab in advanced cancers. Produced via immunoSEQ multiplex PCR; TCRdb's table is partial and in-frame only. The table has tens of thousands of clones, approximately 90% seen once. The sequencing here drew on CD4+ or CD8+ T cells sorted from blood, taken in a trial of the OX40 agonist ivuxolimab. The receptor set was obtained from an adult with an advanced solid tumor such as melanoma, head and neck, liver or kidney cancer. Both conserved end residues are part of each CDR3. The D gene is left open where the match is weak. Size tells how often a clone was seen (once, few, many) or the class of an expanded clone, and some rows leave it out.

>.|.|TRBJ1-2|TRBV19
CASSSRTVGYGYTF
TGTGCCAGTAGTTCGCGGACAGTTGGCTATGGCTACACCTTC
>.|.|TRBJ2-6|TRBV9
CASSGLRIGGHPTWANVLTF
TGTGCCAGCAGCGGATTAAGAATCGGGGGACACCCGACTTGGGCCAACGTCCTGACTTTC
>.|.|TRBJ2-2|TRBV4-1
CASSQDRERKHPARDTGELFF
TGCGCCAGCAGCCAAGATAGGGAAAGGAAACACCCGGCCCGGGACACCGGGGAGCTGTTTTTT
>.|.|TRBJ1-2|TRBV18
CASSPNEGSGYTF
TGTGCCAGCTCACCAAACGAGGGTAGTGGCTACACCTTC
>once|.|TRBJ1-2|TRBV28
CASSSTGLYGYTF
TGTGCCAGCAGTTCTACAGGCCTATATGGCTACACCTTC
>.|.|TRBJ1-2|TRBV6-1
CASSRAGNYGYTF
TGTGCCAGCAGCCGCGCGGGGAACTATGGCTACACCTTC
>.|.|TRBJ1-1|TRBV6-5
CASREGGNTEAFF
TGTGCCAGCAGAGAGGGAGGTAACACTGAAGCTTTCTTT
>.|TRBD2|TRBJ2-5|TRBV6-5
CASSASRGRTETQYF
TGTGCCAGCAGCGCCTCTCGCGGGAGAACAGAGACCCAGTACTTC
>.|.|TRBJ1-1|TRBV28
CASTRRGEAFF
TGTGCCAGCACCCGCCGAGGAGAAGCTTTCTTT
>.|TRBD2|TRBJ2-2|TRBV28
CASSLYSGMTGELFF
TGTGCCAGCAGTTTATATAGCGGGATGACCGGGGAGCTGTTTTTT
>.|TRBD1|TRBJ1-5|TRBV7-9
CASSLTGDRNQPQHF
TGTGCCAGCAGCCTAACAGGGGATCGCAATCAGCCCCAGCATTTT
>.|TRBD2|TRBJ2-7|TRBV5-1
CASSFPGGASYEQYF
TGCGCCAGCAGCTTCCCCGGGGGGGCCTCCTACGAGCAGTACTTC
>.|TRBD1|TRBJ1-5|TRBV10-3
CAISLTGEGNQPQHF
TGTGCCATCAGTCTGACAGGGGAGGGCAATCAGCCCCAGCATTTT
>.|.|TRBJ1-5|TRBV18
CASSPNSHRTNQPQHF
TGTGCCAGCTCGCCTAACTCCCATCGGACCAATCAGCCCCAGCATTTT
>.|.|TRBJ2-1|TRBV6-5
CASSYPQGPYNEQFF
TGTGCCAGCAGTTACCCGCAGGGCCCCTACAATGAGCAGTTCTTC
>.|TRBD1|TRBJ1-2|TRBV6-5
CASGTVNGYTF
TGTGCCAGCGGGACAGTAAATGGCTACACCTTC
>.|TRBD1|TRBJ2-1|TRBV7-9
CASSSADRGWGNEQFF
TGTGCCAGCAGCAGTGCCGACAGGGGATGGGGCAATGAGCAGTTCTTC
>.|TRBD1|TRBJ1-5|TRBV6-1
CASSVIDRELAPQHF
TGTGCCAGCAGTGTTATCGACAGGGAACTGGCGCCCCAGCATTTT
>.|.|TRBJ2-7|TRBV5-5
CASSLVVGQAYEQYF
TGTGCCAGCAGCTTGGTGGTAGGACAAGCCTACGAGCAGTACTTC